This TCR beta chain is from a study of blood T cells in healthy people across ages. This clonotype was seen a handful of times. Sample-barcoded 5' priming and a J-beta primer mix drove a second PCR of about 7 to 11 cycles. TCRdb redid the calling of the 5' RACE reads with MiXCR, one entry per CDR3 protein. The sample lists some 760,000 distinct CDR3 sequences; roughly 25% were seen once. The germline V gene encodes CDR1 PRHDT and CDR2 FYEKMQ (reference sequence). The length of the CDR3 is 16 residues. J lost 5 bases, V lost 5 bases, and 9 bases had no gene match. No fewer than 6 million PBMCs went into each sample. The data were also submitted as part of a second study, on T cells of mothers and their children.

The chain employs TRBV13 and TRBJ2-1; 10 bases map to TRBD2. This receptor was identified in a boy aged 5 to 17 in good health. Sequencing was performed on blood. The CDR3 protein is CASSLRAGGVNNEQFF. Written as DNA, the CDR3 is TGTGCCAGCAGCCTAAGAGCGGGAGGGGTAAACAATGAGCAGTTCTTC.